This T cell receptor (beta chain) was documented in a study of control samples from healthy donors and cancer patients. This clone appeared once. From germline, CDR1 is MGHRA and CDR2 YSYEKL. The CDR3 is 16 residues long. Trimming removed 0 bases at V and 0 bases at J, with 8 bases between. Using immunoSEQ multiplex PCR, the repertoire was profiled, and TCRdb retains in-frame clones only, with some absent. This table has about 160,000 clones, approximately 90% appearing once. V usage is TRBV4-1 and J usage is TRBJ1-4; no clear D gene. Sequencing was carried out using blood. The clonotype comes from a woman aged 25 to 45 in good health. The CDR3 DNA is TGCGCCAGCAGCCAAGATGGGAGGGCAACTAATGAAAAACTGTTTTTT. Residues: CASSQDGRATNEKLFF.